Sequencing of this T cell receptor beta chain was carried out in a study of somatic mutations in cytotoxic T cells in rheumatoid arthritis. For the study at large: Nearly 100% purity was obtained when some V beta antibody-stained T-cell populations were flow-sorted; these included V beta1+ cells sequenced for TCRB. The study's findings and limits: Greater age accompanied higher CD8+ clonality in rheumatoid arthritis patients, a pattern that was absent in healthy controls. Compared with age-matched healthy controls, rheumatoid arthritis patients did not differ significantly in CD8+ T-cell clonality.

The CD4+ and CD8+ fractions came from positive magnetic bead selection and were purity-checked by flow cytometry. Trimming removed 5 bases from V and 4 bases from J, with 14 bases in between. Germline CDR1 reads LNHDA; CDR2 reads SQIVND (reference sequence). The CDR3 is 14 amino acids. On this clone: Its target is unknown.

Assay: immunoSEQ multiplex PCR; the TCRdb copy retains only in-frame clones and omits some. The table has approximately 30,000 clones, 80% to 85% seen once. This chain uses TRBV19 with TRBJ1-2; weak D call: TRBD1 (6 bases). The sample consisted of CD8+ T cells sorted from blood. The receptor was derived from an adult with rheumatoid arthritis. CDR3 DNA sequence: TGTGCCAGTAGTGAACGCCAGGGGAGCTATGGCTACACCTTC. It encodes CASSERQGSYGYTF.